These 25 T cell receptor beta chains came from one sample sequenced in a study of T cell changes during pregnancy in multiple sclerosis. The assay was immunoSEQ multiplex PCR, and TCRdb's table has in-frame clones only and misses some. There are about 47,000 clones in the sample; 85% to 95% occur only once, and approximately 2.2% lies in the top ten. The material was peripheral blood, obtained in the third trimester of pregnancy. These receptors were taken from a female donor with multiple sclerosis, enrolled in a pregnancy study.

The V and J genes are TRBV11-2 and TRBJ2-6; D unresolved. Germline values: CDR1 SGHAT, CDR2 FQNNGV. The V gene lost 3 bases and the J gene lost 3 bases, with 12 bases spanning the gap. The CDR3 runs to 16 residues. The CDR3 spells CASSFEAGGGANVLTF. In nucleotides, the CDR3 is TGTGCCAGCAGCTTCGAAGCCGGCGGTGGGGCCAACGTCCTGACTTTC.

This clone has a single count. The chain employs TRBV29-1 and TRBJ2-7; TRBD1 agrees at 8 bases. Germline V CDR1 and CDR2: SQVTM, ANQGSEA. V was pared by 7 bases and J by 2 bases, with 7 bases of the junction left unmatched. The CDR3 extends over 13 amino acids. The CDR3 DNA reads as TGCAGCGCCTCCGGGGACAGGACCTACGAGCAGTACTTC. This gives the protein CSASGDRTYEQYF.

The CDR3 DNA follows: TGTGCCAGCAGTCGACTAGCGATCGCTTCCTACAATGAGCAGTTCTTC. As protein: CASSRLAIASYNEQFF. The chain joins TRBV6-4 to TRBJ2-1, with 8 bases that match TRBD2. The ends lost 5 bases at V and 1 base at J; junction bases unmatched: 7. The germline gives CDR1 MRHNA, CDR2 SNTAGT. The CDR3 consists of 16 residues.

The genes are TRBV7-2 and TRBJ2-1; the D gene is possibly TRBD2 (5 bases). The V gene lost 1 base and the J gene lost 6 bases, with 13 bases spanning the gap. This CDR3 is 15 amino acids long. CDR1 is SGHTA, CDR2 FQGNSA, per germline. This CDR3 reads CASSLVTGLGNEQFF. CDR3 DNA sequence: TGTGCCAGCAGCTTAGTTACGGGGTTGGGCAATGAGCAGTTCTTC.

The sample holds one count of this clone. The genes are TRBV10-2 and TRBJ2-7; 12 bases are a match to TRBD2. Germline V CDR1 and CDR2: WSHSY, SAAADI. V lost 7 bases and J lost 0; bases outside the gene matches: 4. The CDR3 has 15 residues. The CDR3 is CASISTSGSSYEQYF. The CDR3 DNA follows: TGCGCCAGCATATCGACTAGCGGGAGCTCCTACGAGCAGTACTTC.

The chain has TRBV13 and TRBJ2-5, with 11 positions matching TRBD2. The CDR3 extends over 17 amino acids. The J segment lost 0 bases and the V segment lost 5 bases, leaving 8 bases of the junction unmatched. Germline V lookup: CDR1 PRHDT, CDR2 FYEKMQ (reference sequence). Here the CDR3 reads CASSPSPGLADQETQYF. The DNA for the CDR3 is TGTGCCAGCAGCCCCTCCCCGGGACTAGCGGACCAAGAGACCCAGTACTTC.

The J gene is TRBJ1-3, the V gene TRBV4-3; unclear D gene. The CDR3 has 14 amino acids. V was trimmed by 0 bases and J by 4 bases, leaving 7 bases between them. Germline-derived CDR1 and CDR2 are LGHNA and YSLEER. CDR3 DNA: TGCGCCAGCAGCCAAGATCTCTCCGGAAACACCATATATTTT. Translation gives CASSQDLSGNTIYF.

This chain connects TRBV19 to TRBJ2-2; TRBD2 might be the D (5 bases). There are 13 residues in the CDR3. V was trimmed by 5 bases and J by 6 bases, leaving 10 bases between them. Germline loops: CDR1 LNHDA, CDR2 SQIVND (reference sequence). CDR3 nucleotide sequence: TGTGCCAGTAGTCCCGGGGTGGCCGGGGAGCTGTTTTTT. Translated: CASSPGVAGELFF.

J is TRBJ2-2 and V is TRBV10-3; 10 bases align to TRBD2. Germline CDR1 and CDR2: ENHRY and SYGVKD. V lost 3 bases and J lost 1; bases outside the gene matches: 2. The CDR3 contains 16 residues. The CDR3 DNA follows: TGTGCCATCAGTGAAAGGACTAGCGGGAACACCGGGGAGCTGTTTTTT. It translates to CAISERTSGNTGELFF.

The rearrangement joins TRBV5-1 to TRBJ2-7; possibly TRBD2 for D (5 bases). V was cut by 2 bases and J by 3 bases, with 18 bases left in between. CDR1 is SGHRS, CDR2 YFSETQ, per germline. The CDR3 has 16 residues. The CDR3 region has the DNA TGCGCCAGCAGCTTATCTTATCCTAGCTCAAACTACGAGCAGTACTTC. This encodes CASSLSYPSSNYEQYF.

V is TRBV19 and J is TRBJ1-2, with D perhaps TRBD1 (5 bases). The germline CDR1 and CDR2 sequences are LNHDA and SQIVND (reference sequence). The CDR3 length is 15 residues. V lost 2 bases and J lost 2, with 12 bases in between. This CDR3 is CASSISWDSNYGYTF. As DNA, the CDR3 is TGTGCCAGTAGTATATCTTGGGACTCGAACTATGGCTACACCTTC.

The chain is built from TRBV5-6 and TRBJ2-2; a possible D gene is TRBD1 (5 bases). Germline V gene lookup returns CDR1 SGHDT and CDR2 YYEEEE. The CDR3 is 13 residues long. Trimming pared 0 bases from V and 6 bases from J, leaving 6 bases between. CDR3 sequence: CASSLAGPGELFF. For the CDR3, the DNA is TGTGCCAGCAGCTTGGCAGGGCCCGGGGAGCTGTTTTTT.

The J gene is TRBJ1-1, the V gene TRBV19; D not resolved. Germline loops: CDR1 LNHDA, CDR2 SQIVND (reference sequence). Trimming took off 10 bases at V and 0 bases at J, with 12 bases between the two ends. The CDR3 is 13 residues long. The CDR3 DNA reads TGTGCCACCGCACGACAAGTGAACACTGAAGCTTTCTTT. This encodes CATARQVNTEAFF.

CDR3 in amino acids: CASSLSVYNEQFF. CDR3 coding DNA: TGTGCCAGCAGCTTATCAGTATACAATGAGCAGTTCTTC. The gene calls are TRBV7-3 and TRBJ2-1; D call uncertain. This CDR3 comprises 13 residues. From germline, CDR1 is SGHTA and CDR2 FQGTGA. Trimming took 2 bases from V and 4 from J, leaving 6 bases between them.

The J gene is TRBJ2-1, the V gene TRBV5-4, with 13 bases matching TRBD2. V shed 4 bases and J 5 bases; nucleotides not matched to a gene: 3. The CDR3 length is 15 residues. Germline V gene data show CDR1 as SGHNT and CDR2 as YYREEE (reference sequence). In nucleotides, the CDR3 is TGTGCCAGCAGCGCGGGACTAGCGGGGAACAATGAGCAGTTCTTC. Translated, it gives CASSAGLAGNNEQFF. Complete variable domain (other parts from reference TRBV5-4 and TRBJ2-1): ETGVTQSPTHLIKTRGQQVTLRCSSQSGHNTVSWYQQALGQGPQFIFQYYREEENGRGNFPPRFSGLQFPNYSSELNVNALELDDSALYLCASSAGLAGNNEQFFGPGTRLTVL.

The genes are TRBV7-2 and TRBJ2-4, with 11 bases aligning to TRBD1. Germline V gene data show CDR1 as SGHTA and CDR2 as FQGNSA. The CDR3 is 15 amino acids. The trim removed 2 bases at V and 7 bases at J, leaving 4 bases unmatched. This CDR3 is CASSLSGTGGNIQYF. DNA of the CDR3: TGTGCCAGCAGCTTATCCGGGACAGGGGGGAACATTCAGTACTTC. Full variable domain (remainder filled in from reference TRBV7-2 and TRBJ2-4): GAGVSQSPSNKVTEKGKDVELRCDPISGHTALYWYRQSLGQGLEFLIYFQGNSAPDKSGLPSDRFSAERTGGSVSTLTIQRTQQEDSAVYLCASSLSGTGGNIQYFGAGTRLSVL.

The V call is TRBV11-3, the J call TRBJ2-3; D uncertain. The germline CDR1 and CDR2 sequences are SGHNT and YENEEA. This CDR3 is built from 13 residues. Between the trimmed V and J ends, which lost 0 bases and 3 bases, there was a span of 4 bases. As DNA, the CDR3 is TGTGCCAGCAGCTTAGAGCAGACAGATACGCAGTATTTT. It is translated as CASSLEQTDTQYF.

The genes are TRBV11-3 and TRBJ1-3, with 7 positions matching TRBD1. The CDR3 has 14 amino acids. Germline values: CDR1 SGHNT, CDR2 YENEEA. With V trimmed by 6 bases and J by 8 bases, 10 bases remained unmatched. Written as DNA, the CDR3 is TGTGCCAGCAGGCCCGGACAGGCTTTGGACACCATATATTTT. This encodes CASRPGQALDTIYF.

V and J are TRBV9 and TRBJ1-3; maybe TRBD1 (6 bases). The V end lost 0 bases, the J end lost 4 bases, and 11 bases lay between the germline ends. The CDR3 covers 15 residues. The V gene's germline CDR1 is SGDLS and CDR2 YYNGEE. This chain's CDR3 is CASSVDGGHGNTIYF. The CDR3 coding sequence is TGTGCCAGCAGCGTAGACGGGGGGCACGGAAACACCATATATTTT.

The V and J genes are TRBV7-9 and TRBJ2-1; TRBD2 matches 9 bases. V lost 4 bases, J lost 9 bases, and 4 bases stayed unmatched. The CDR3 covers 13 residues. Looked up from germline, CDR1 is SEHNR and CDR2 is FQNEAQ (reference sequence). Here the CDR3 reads CASSSIAGAEQFF. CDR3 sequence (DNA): TGTGCCAGCAGCTCCATAGCGGGAGCTGAGCAGTTCTTC.

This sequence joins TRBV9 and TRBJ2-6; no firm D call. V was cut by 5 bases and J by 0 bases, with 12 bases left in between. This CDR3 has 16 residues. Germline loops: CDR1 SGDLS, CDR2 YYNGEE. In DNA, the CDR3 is TGTGCCAGCAGTTCAGGATTGAGCTCTGGGGCCAACGTCCTGACTTTC. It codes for CASSSGLSSGANVLTF.

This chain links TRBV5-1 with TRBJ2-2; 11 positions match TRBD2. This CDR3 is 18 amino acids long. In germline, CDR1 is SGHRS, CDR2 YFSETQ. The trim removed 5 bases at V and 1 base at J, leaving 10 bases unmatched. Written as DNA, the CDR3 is TGCGCCAGCAGAAAAATAATGGGACTAGCGGAGAACACCGGGGAGCTGTTTTTT. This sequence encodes CASRKIMGLAENTGELFF.

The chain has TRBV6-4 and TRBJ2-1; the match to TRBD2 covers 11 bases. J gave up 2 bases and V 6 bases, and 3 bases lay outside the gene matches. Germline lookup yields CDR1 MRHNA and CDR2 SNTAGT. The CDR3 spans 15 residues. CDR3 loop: CASSLLAGAYNEQFF. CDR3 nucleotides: TGTGCCAGCAGCCTACTAGCGGGGGCCTACAATGAGCAGTTCTTC.

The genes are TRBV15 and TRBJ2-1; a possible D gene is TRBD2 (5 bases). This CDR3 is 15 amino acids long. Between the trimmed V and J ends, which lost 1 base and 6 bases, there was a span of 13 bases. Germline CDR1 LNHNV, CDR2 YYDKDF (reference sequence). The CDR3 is CATSRAVEAGNEQFF. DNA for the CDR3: TGTGCCACCAGCAGAGCGGTAGAGGCGGGCAATGAGCAGTTCTTC.

In DNA, the CDR3 is TGTGCCAGCAGAGCCGGGACAGCCGTTAATGAAAAACTGTTTTTT. Protein product: CASRAGTAVNEKLFF. J is TRBJ1-4 and V is TRBV2, with 7 positions matching TRBD1. The V gene's germline CDR1 is SNHLY and CDR2 FYNNEI. The CDR3 is 15 amino acids. With V trimmed by 6 bases and J by 4 bases, 8 bases remained unmatched.